This T cell receptor beta chain stems from a study of CD8 T cells in ankylosing spondylitis. Study-level points and caveats: There was a TCR beta motif, made of several highly homologous variants, that appeared characteristic of ankylosing spondylitis blood.

This clonotype occurred a few times. The antigen remains unidentified. The CDR3 extends over 13 amino acids. The V end was cut by 0 bases, the J end by 6 bases, with 8 bases between. Germline assignment: CDR1 SGDLS and CDR2 YYNGEE. MiXCR, run by TCRdb on the 5' RACE reads, gives a single entry per CDR3 protein. In the table there are some 130,000 distinct CDR3 sequences, roughly a sixth of which are singletons. The chain has TRBV9 and TRBJ2-3, with unresolved D. The TCR sequence derives from a male donor with ankylosing spondylitis. Sequencing was performed on blood, either unsorted or a sorted T cell fraction (not recorded which). This CDR3 is CASSVDGVDTQYF. CDR3 in DNA: TGTGCCAGCAGCGTAGATGGGGTGGATACGCAGTATTTT. Together with reference TRBV9 and TRBJ2-3, the CDR3 gives the full variable domain: DSGVTQTPKHLITATGQRVTLRCSPRSGDLSVYWYQQSLDQGLQFLIQYYNGEERAKGNILERFSAQQFPDLHSELNLSSLELGDSALYFCASSVDGVDTQYFGPGTRLTVL.